These T cell receptor beta chains were read from a single sample in a study of blood T cell repertoires in COVID-19. Assay: immunoSEQ multiplex PCR; the TCRdb copy retains only in-frame clones and omits some. The sample includes about 75,000 clones, roughly 88% of them seen just once. Sequencing was carried out using peripheral blood. These receptors came from a human donor in a cohort sampled during active COVID-19. Each CDR3 is given with its conserved first and last residue. A D gene is named only where the DNA matches it firmly. Part of the rows lack a size; the others show once, few, many or a class for expanded clones.

J | size | V | D | CDR3 | DNA
TRBJ2-1 | - | TRBV19 | TRBD2 | CASTSGGSYNEQFF | TGTGCCAGTACTAGCGGGGGCTCCTACAATGAGCAGTTCTTC
TRBJ1-5 | - | TRBV15 | - | CATSRDSAGSLNF | TGTGCCACCAGCAGAGACTCGGCAGGGTCTCTGAATTTT
TRBJ2-2 | - | TRBV5-1 | TRBD1 | CASSLRTGSAGELFF | TGCGCCAGCAGCCTAAGGACAGGGTCAGCCGGGGAGCTGTTTTTT
TRBJ2-5 | - | TRBV4-3 | TRBD2 | CASSQDLFAGGPETQYF | TGCGCCAGCAGCCAAGACCTCTTCGCGGGAGGGCCCGAGACCCAGTACTTC
TRBJ1-5 | - | TRBV6-2/TRBV6-3 | - | CASSWGQGKGQPQHF | TGTGCCAGCAGTTGGGGGCAGGGCAAGGGTCAGCCCCAGCATTTT
TRBJ2-5 | few | TRBV30 | - | CAWRQPGGAGPYQETQYF | TGTGCCTGGAGGCAACCCGGGGGAGCGGGCCCCTACCAAGAGACCCAGTACTTC
TRBJ2-1 | - | TRBV5-6 | - | CASSWGDRWNEQFF | TGTGCCAGCAGCTGGGGGGACCGGTGGAATGAGCAGTTCTTC
TRBJ2-7 | - | TRBV3-1/TRBV3-2 | TRBD1 | CASSPYRQGFYEQYF | TGTGCCAGCAGCCCCTATCGACAGGGGTTCTACGAGCAGTACTTC
TRBJ1-2 | - | TRBV28 | - | CASSLLSGVPYGYTF | TGTGCCAGCAGTTTACTTTCGGGAGTTCCTTATGGCTACACCTTC
TRBJ2-2 | - | TRBV4-3 | TRBD2 | CASSQDLRLAGGPGTGELFF | TGCGCCAGCAGCCAAGATCTTCGGCTAGCGGGGGGCCCGGGCACCGGGGAGCTGTTTTTT
TRBJ2-7 | - | TRBV7-8 | - | CASSPEAGRMDEQYF | TGTGCCAGCAGCCCTGAGGCGGGGCGCATGGACGAGCAGTACTTC
TRBJ1-3 | - | TRBV19 | - | CASRVNSGNTIYF | TGTGCCAGCAGGGTAAACTCTGGAAACACCATATATTTT
TRBJ2-6 | - | TRBV7-8 | - | CASSLAQQGKGSGANVLTF | TGTGCCAGCAGCTTAGCTCAGCAGGGAAAGGGATCTGGGGCCAACGTCCTGACTTTC
TRBJ2-4 | - | TRBV6-5 | TRBD2 | CASSLTSGEGNIQYF | TGTGCCAGCAGCCTGACTAGCGGGGAGGGAAACATTCAGTACTTC
TRBJ1-2 | - | TRBV28 | TRBD1 | CASSLTGGYGYTF | TGTGCCAGCAGTTTGACAGGGGGCTATGGCTACACCTTC
TRBJ1-6 | - | TRBV7-2 | TRBD1 | CASSLAPGQSGGYYNSPLHF | TGTGCCAGCAGCTTAGCTCCGGGACAGAGTGGGGGATACTATAATTCACCCCTCCACTTT
TRBJ2-5 | - | TRBV11-2 | - | CASSSITHNQETQYF | TGTGCCAGCAGCTCAATTACTCATAACCAAGAGACCCAGTACTTC
TRBJ1-5 | - | TRBV21-1 | - | CASSKDRVGNQPQHF | TGTGCCAGCAGCAAGGACAGGGTGGGCAATCAGCCCCAGCATTTT
TRBJ2-1 | - | TRBV10-1 | - | CASSASKGEQFF | TGCGCCAGCAGTGCCTCGAAGGGGGAGCAGTTCTTC
TRBJ1-6 | - | TRBV18 | - | CASSPSQGTYNSPLHF | TGTGCCAGCTCACCATCACAGGGAACCTATAATTCACCCCTCCACTTT
TRBJ1-5 | - | TRBV6-5 | - | CASIAGRGNQPQHF | TGTGCCAGCATTGCAGGTAGAGGCAATCAGCCCCAGCATTTT
TRBJ2-2 | - | TRBV19 | TRBD1 | CASSITLWTGGNGGELFF | TGTGCCAGTAGTATCACCCTCTGGACAGGGGGGAACGGCGGGGAGCTGTTTTTT
TRBJ1-6 | - | TRBV18 | TRBD1 | CASSPQPPGQGSNSPLHF | TGTGCCAGCTCACCACAACCTCCGGGACAGGGGAGTAATTCACCCCTCCACTTT
TRBJ1-5 | - | TRBV18 | TRBD1 | CASSPERQGALSNQPQHF | TGTGCCAGCTCACCGGAGCGACAGGGGGCGTTGAGTAATCAGCCCCAGCATTTT
TRBJ2-7 | - | TRBV18 | - | CASSPTGQGGYEQYF | TGTGCCAGCTCACCTACCGGCCAGGGAGGCTACGAGCAGTACTTC
TRBJ1-6 | - | TRBV6-4 | TRBD1 | CASSDTKGQKRVQSLHF | TGTGCCAGCAGTGACACGAAGGGACAGAAAAGGGTTCAGTCCCTCCACTTT
TRBJ2-7 | - | TRBV19 | TRBD2 | CASSTGTSGYEQYF | TGTGCCAGTAGCACTGGGACTAGCGGTTACGAGCAGTACTTC
TRBJ2-3 | - | TRBV28 | - | CASSFTAKSTDTQYF | TGTGCCAGCAGTTTTACAGCAAAGAGCACAGATACGCAGTATTTT
TRBJ2-2 | - | TRBV19 | TRBD2 | CASSISGLEFRELFF | TGTGCCAGTAGTATTTCGGGACTAGAATTTCGGGAGCTGTTTTTT
TRBJ1-5 | - | TRBV5-1 | TRBD1 | CASSRTGGGNQPQHF | TGCGCCAGCAGCAGGACAGGAGGGGGAAATCAGCCCCAGCATTTT
TRBJ1-2 | - | TRBV15 | - | CATSRDGGGYTF | TGTGCCACCAGCAGAGACGGGGGTGGCTACACCTTC
TRBJ1-2 | - | TRBV9 | TRBD1 | CASSSGQGDGYTF | TGTGCCAGCAGCTCCGGACAGGGTGATGGCTACACCTTC
TRBJ2-7 | - | TRBV28 | - | CASSPQGPPYEQYF | TGTGCCAGCAGTCCCCAGGGTCCCCCCTACGAGCAGTACTTC
TRBJ2-5 | once | TRBV7-2 | TRBD1 | CASSLVDRGLQETQYF | TGTGCCAGCAGCTTAGTCGACAGGGGCCTCCAAGAGACCCAGTACTTC
TRBJ1-2 | - | TRBV2 | - | CASSVPHGDLGVYGYTF | TGTGCCAGCAGTGTTCCCCACGGGGACTTAGGGGTATATGGCTACACCTTC
TRBJ1-1 | - | TRBV9 | TRBD1 | CASSVAGGNTEAFF | TGTGCCAGCAGCGTAGCAGGGGGTAACACTGAAGCTTTCTTT
TRBJ2-2 | - | TRBV7-3 | - | CASSDGRNGELFF | TGTGCCAGCAGTGATGGGAGAAACGGGGAGCTGTTTTTT
TRBJ1-6 | - | TRBV13 | - | CASRSQGPFSPLHF | TGTGCCAGCAGGAGTCAGGGGCCTTTCTCACCCCTCCACTTT
TRBJ1-1 | - | TRBV18 | TRBD1 | CASSLYRGEIVNTEAFF | TGTGCCAGCTCCCTATACAGGGGCGAAATTGTGAACACTGAAGCTTTCTTT
TRBJ2-7 | - | TRBV7-9 | - | CASQDGVEQYF | TGTGCCAGCCAGGACGGGGTCGAGCAGTACTTC
TRBJ2-2 | - | TRBV5-4 | TRBD2 | CASSLDWLAGYTGELFF | TGTGCCAGCAGCTTGGATTGGCTAGCGGGATACACCGGGGAGCTGTTTTTT
TRBJ1-6 | few | TRBV14 | - | CASSQRGNWDYNSPLHF | TGTGCCAGCAGCCAGCGGGGGAATTGGGACTATAATTCACCCCTCCACTTT
TRBJ2-7 | - | TRBV4-2 | - | CASSTGAGAEEQYF | TGTGCCAGCAGCACGGGGGCGGGAGCAGAAGAGCAGTACTTC
TRBJ2-5 | - | TRBV6-2/TRBV6-3 | - | CASSYFVQEIQYF | TGTGCCAGCAGTTACTTCGTGCAAGAGATCCAGTACTTC
TRBJ1-5 | - | TRBV28 | TRBD1 | CASRLAGTGVKRPQHF | TGTGCCAGCAGATTAGCCGGGACAGGGGTCAAAAGGCCCCAGCATTTT
TRBJ2-3 | - | TRBV7-2 | - | CASSLARDWNIGTDTQYF | TGTGCCAGCAGCTTAGCGCGGGACTGGAACATAGGGACAGATACGCAGTATTTT
TRBJ2-3 | - | TRBV19 | - | CASSIEGGTLPDTQYF | TGTGCCAGTAGTATAGAAGGGGGAACCCTCCCAGATACGCAGTATTTT
TRBJ2-3 | - | TRBV27 | - | CASSSPTLSTDTQYF | TGTGCCAGCAGTTCCCCCACCCTAAGCACAGATACGCAGTATTTT
TRBJ1-2 | - | TRBV25-1 | - | CASSGFHKGNYGYTF | TGTGCCAGCAGTGGGTTCCATAAGGGGAACTATGGCTACACCTTC
TRBJ2-5 | - | TRBV6-1 | - | CASSEGRGRETQYF | TGTGCCAGCAGTGAAGGCCGAGGGCGAGAGACCCAGTACTTC
TRBJ1-6 | - | TRBV11-2 | - | CASSLVQGGSPLHF | TGTGCCAGCAGCCTAGTACAGGGTGGTTCACCCCTCCACTTT
TRBJ2-1 | - | TRBV13 | - | CASSLGQGFNEQFF | TGTGCCAGCAGCTTGGGGCAGGGGTTCAATGAGCAGTTCTTC
TRBJ2-3 | - | TRBV7-2 | TRBD2 | CASSLGLAGVGDTQYF | TGTGCCAGCAGTCTGGGACTAGCGGGAGTCGGAGATACGCAGTATTTT
TRBJ2-2 | - | TRBV3-1/TRBV3-2 | - | CASSRGGARPGELFF | TGTGCCAGCAGTCGAGGGGGGGCGAGGCCCGGGGAGCTGTTTTTT
TRBJ2-1 | - | TRBV5-1 | TRBD2 | CASSLPTSGGAYEQFF | TGCGCCAGCAGCTTACCGACTAGCGGGGGGGCCTATGAGCAGTTCTTC
TRBJ2-1 | - | TRBV6-5 | TRBD1 | CASSRTGGYNEQFF | TGTGCCAGCAGTAGGACAGGGGGCTACAATGAGCAGTTCTTC